This T cell receptor (beta chain) comes out of a study of neoadjuvant anti-PD-1 for oral cavity cancer. Study summary: Nivolumab at 3 mg/kg was mostly given biweekly, three to four doses, pre-surgery.

Notes on this clone: As yet, its antigen is unknown.

Patients were newly diagnosed with stage II-IVA oral cavity squamous cell carcinoma without prior systemic or radiation treatment. Most PBMC samples had 480 ng input DNA in six replicates. Profiled with immunoSEQ multiplex PCR; TCRdb holds only in-frame clones, not every one. Of 11,000 to 15,000 clones in the sample, about 64% were seen once. The study, taken as a whole, reports: PBMC Gini-index clonality exceeded responders' in non-responders post-nivolumab.

CDR1 and CDR2 from the germline V gene are SEHNR and FQNEAQ (reference sequence). Trimming pared 5 bases from V and 2 bases from J, leaving 19 bases between. The CDR3 contains 16 residues. This specimen was PBMCs, taken before nivolumab (anti-PD-1) treatment. The genes are TRBV7-9 and TRBJ2-7; D is ambiguous. The TCR sequence derives from a person between 35 and 79 years old with oral cavity squamous cell carcinoma. CDR3 in amino acids: CASSPDPGISAYEQYF. CDR3 nucleotides: TGTGCCAGCAGCCCAGACCCGGGTATATCGGCCTACGAGCAGTACTTC.